This is a list of T cell receptor beta chains from one sample in a study of brain T cells in children with intractable seizures. The protocol was immunoSEQ multiplex PCR, while the TCRdb copy is restricted to in-frame clones and leaves out a portion. The sample has 60,000 to 85,000 clones; just over 90% are singletons. The sequencing used peripheral blood, collected at surgery. These receptors originate from a boy less than two years old with tuberous sclerosis and intractable seizures. CDR3s include the opening cysteine and the closing phenylalanine or tryptophan. The order of the fields is V gene, J gene, D gene, CDR3 protein. A D gene is named only where the DNA matches it firmly.

v_gene: TRBV18; j_gene: TRBJ1-3; d_gene: NA; CDR3aa: CASSPTGSGGNTIYF
v_gene: TRBV30; j_gene: TRBJ1-5; d_gene: TRBD1; CDR3aa: CAWGGQGNQPQHF
v_gene: TRBV19; j_gene: TRBJ2-7; d_gene: NA; CDR3aa: CASRVTAGPRYEQYF
v_gene: TRBV15; j_gene: TRBJ2-1; d_gene: TRBD2; CDR3aa: CATSRRTSGRTSYNEQFF
v_gene: TRBV30; j_gene: TRBJ1-1; d_gene: TRBD1; CDR3aa: CAWQRPGQGLFNTEAFF
v_gene: TRBV30; j_gene: TRBJ1-6; d_gene: NA; CDR3aa: CAWSGGHSPLHF
v_gene: TRBV6-1; j_gene: TRBJ1-2; d_gene: NA; CDR3aa: CASSEAGLSNYGYTF
v_gene: TRBV21-1; j_gene: TRBJ2-2; d_gene: NA; CDR3aa: CASSKRYDLAGFPQGAGELFF
v_gene: TRBV19; j_gene: TRBJ1-5; d_gene: NA; CDR3aa: CASSIKLGNQPQHF
v_gene: TRBV7-3; j_gene: TRBJ2-1; d_gene: TRBD2; CDR3aa: CASSLASGYNEQFF
v_gene: TRBV20-1; j_gene: TRBJ2-7; d_gene: TRBD1; CDR3aa: CSASPGTASSYEQYF
v_gene: TRBV5-6; j_gene: TRBJ2-7; d_gene: TRBD2; CDR3aa: CASSGIGTSVTYEQYF
v_gene: TRBV7-8; j_gene: TRBJ2-7; d_gene: TRBD2; CDR3aa: CASSPGLAGGDEQYF
v_gene: TRBV5-6; j_gene: TRBJ2-7; d_gene: TRBD1; CDR3aa: CASSRDRDYEQYF
v_gene: TRBV3-1/TRBV3-2; j_gene: TRBJ1-1; d_gene: NA; CDR3aa: CASSVVGFEAFF
v_gene: TRBV11-1; j_gene: TRBJ2-7; d_gene: NA; CDR3aa: CASSLPTGPEQYF
v_gene: TRBV25-1; j_gene: TRBJ1-2; d_gene: NA; CDR3aa: CASSEGNYGYTF
v_gene: TRBV4-1; j_gene: TRBJ2-5; d_gene: NA; CDR3aa: CASSQERVETQYF
v_gene: TRBV2; j_gene: TRBJ1-2; d_gene: NA; CDR3aa: CASSEPGRNYGYTF
v_gene: TRBV5-1; j_gene: TRBJ2-3; d_gene: NA; CDR3aa: CASSPSASTDTQYF
v_gene: TRBV30; j_gene: TRBJ1-1; d_gene: NA; CDR3aa: CAWSVPLDWTRNTEAFF
v_gene: TRBV7-2; j_gene: TRBJ1-2; d_gene: NA; CDR3aa: CASSLVGQGYGYTF
v_gene: TRBV12-3/TRBV12-4; j_gene: TRBJ2-7; d_gene: NA; CDR3aa: CASSRDNSYEQYF
v_gene: TRBV9; j_gene: TRBJ2-5; d_gene: TRBD1; CDR3aa: CASSVRDRGPETQYF
v_gene: TRBV7-2; j_gene: TRBJ1-2; d_gene: TRBD1; CDR3aa: CASSKNRGLSYTF
v_gene: TRBV25-1; j_gene: TRBJ1-3; d_gene: NA; CDR3aa: CASSDSGSGNTIYF
v_gene: TRBV7-2; j_gene: TRBJ2-3; d_gene: NA; CDR3aa: CASSFYLDTQYF
v_gene: TRBV3-1/TRBV3-2; j_gene: TRBJ2-1; d_gene: NA; CDR3aa: CASSPLGGGEQFF
v_gene: TRBV5-1; j_gene: TRBJ2-1; d_gene: TRBD2; CDR3aa: CASSARSSGRAHYNEQFF
v_gene: TRBV7-9; j_gene: TRBJ1-5; d_gene: NA; CDR3aa: CASSWGTNWQPQHF
v_gene: TRBV25-1; j_gene: TRBJ1-2; d_gene: TRBD1; CDR3aa: CASNPGQELGYTF
v_gene: TRBV7-3; j_gene: TRBJ2-1; d_gene: NA; CDR3aa: CASSLIPGTYNEQFF
v_gene: TRBV14; j_gene: TRBJ1-1; d_gene: NA; CDR3aa: CASSLLDGGTWEAFF
v_gene: TRBV29-1; j_gene: TRBJ1-1; d_gene: NA; CDR3aa: CSVSPGTEAFF
v_gene: TRBV30; j_gene: TRBJ2-7; d_gene: NA; CDR3aa: CAWTPDSKPYEQYF
v_gene: TRBV6-2/TRBV6-3; j_gene: TRBJ1-2; d_gene: NA; CDR3aa: CASSYLRRDGYTF
v_gene: TRBV30; j_gene: TRBJ1-6; d_gene: NA; CDR3aa: CAWSVGDNSPLHF
v_gene: TRBV7-2; j_gene: TRBJ2-7; d_gene: TRBD1; CDR3aa: CASRRSRDSPTYEQYF
v_gene: TRBV7-3; j_gene: TRBJ1-1; d_gene: NA; CDR3aa: CASSLPGVTEAFF
v_gene: TRBV29-1; j_gene: TRBJ2-2; d_gene: NA; CDR3aa: CSVDGLDGELFF
v_gene: TRBV7-8; j_gene: TRBJ1-1; d_gene: TRBD1; CDR3aa: CASSLGQALNTEAFF
v_gene: TRBV19; j_gene: TRBJ1-4; d_gene: NA; CDR3aa: CASSIRTKLGTNEKLFF
v_gene: TRBV5-1; j_gene: TRBJ1-2; d_gene: TRBD1; CDR3aa: CASSFDREATQYGYTF
v_gene: TRBV19; j_gene: TRBJ2-5; d_gene: NA; CDR3aa: CASSIRGETQYF
v_gene: TRBV3-1/TRBV3-2; j_gene: TRBJ2-7; d_gene: TRBD1; CDR3aa: CASSQVGQGTYEQYF